A selection of T cell receptor beta chains follows, all from one sample in a study of blood T cell repertoires in COVID-19. Assay used: immunoSEQ multiplex PCR; TCRdb lists only in-frame clones, some missing. The sample contains roughly 63,000 clones, 79% of which appear only once. Sequenced material: peripheral blood. The origin of the receptors is a human donor in a cohort sampled during active COVID-19. The CDR3 runs from the conserved cysteine through the conserved F or W. Each record gives: V gene, CDR3 protein.

>TRBV2
CASSDRGRNGYTF
>TRBV5-6
CASSSGTGRSGANVLTF
>TRBV28
CAIPVVGGANYGYTF
>TRBV5-4
CASSPQGDKNTGELFF
>TRBV19
CARKIDRGALYEQYF
>TRBV13
CASSSRGAGGTYEQYF
>TRBV7-2
CASSLAGGSSYEQYF
>TRBV19
CASSPGQGAYNEQFF
>TRBV28
CASIQNREAFF
>TRBV7-3
CASSVQTGTSGSAGELFF
>TRBV6-8
CASSYPYRGSPMNTEAFF
>TRBV6-6
CATPGGERSNYGYTF
>TRBV5-6
CASSLSGDPTYEQYF
>TRBV30
CAWRKGTGGARETQYF
>TRBV4-3
CASSRGQSYEQYF
>TRBV4-1
CASSQGPPGYEQYF
>TRBV6-2/TRBV6-3
CASSLTRNTEAFF
>TRBV4-1
CASSQEQGGPSYNSPLHF
>TRBV2
CASRGQINYGYTF
>TRBV30
CAWSTAPRGLGAFF
>TRBV5-5
CASSFTGGAGQPQHF
>TRBV4-2
CASSQEAAIAGKLFF
>TRBV27
CASGVRGASEQYF
>TRBV3-1/TRBV3-2
CASSQDGQGANIQYF
>TRBV2
CASSEALGEWTQYF
>TRBV28
CASSSPPRVIYEQYF
>TRBV28
CASSPSRTGNYGYTF
>TRBV4-2
CASSQAVVGNQPQHF